This is a list of T cell receptor beta chains from one sample in a study of patients and donors after allogeneic stem cell transplantation. TCRdb redid the calling of the RT-PCR reads with MiXCR, one entry per CDR3 protein. The table lists approximately 200,000 distinct CDR3 sequences, 35% to 50% of them singletons. The sample consisted of blood, either unsorted or a sorted T cell fraction (not recorded which). Source of these receptors: a human donor who was either an allogeneic HSCT recipient or a stem cell or donor lymphocyte infusion donor (not recorded which). It is not recorded whose cells these are; they may come from a transplant donor. Both conserved end residues are part of each CDR3. Fields, in order: V gene, clone size, J gene, D gene, CDR3 length, CDR3 DNA, CDR3 protein. A D gene is named only where the DNA matches it firmly. Some rows mark clone size as missing; the rest say once, few, many or name a class of expanded clone.

V: TRBV12-3/TRBV12-4
size: .
J: TRBJ1-5
D: TRBD1
length: 13
DNA: TGTGCCAGCAGCAACGACAGGGTGTTGCCCCAGCATTTT
CDR3: CASSNDRVLPQHF

V: TRBV5-1
size: .
J: TRBJ2-7
D: .
length: 15
DNA: TGCGCCAGCAGCTTCGTCGCTGGATCGGGCAACGAGCAGTACTTC
CDR3: CASSFVAGSGNEQYF

V: TRBV5-5
size: .
J: TRBJ1-5
D: TRBD1
length: 15
DNA: TGTGCCAGCAGCCCCCGGGACAGGGACAATCAGCCCCAGCATTTT
CDR3: CASSPRDRDNQPQHF

V: TRBV29-1
size: few
J: TRBJ2-3
D: .
length: 12
DNA: TGCAGCGTTGCACTGCACAGCGGATCGCAGTATTTT
CDR3: CSVALHSGSQYF

V: TRBV24-1
size: few
J: TRBJ2-2
D: .
length: 14
DNA: TGTGCCACCAGTAAAGGGGCGAACACCGGGGAGCTGTTTTTT
CDR3: CATSKGANTGELFF

V: TRBV6-2/TRBV6-3
size: .
J: TRBJ2-5
D: .
length: 14
DNA: TGTGCCAGCAGTTACTTGTCCGTTGTGGAGACCCAGTACTTC
CDR3: CASSYLSVVETQYF

V: TRBV6-2/TRBV6-3
size: .
J: TRBJ1-1
D: .
length: 14
DNA: TGTGCCAGCAGCCATGGGACACCGAACACTGAAGCTTTCTTT
CDR3: CASSHGTPNTEAFF

V: TRBV6-2/TRBV6-3
size: few
J: TRBJ1-1
D: .
length: 14
DNA: TGTGCCAGCAGTTACCCTCCGCAGGGACCTGAAGCTTTCTTT
CDR3: CASSYPPQGPEAFF

V: TRBV29-1
size: few
J: TRBJ1-1
D: .
length: 15
DNA: TGCAGCGTTGAGAGGGATGCGCGGGCGAACACTGAAGCTTTCTTT
CDR3: CSVERDARANTEAFF

V: TRBV15
size: .
J: TRBJ2-1
D: .
length: 13
DNA: TGTGCCACCCAGGACAGCTCCTACAATGAGCAGTTCTTC
CDR3: CATQDSSYNEQFF

V: TRBV7-9
size: .
J: TRBJ2-3
D: TRBD2
length: 15
DNA: TGTGCCAGCAGCCCCCCACTGGGGGGGACTGATACGCAGTATTTT
CDR3: CASSPPLGGTDTQYF

V: TRBV12-3/TRBV12-4
size: few
J: TRBJ2-1
D: TRBD2
length: 15
DNA: TGTGCCAGCAGCCCCTCAGAGCGGGAGGGCCGTTGGCAGTTCTTC
CDR3: CASSPSEREGRWQFF

V: TRBV12-3/TRBV12-4
size: .
J: TRBJ1-1
D: .
length: 12
DNA: TGTGCCAGCCTTACAGGTTACACTGAAGCTTTCTTT
CDR3: CASLTGYTEAFF

V: TRBV12-3/TRBV12-4
size: few
J: TRBJ2-7
D: .
length: 14
DNA: TGTGCCAGCAGTCTCGCAGGGTATGACTACGAGCAGTACTTC
CDR3: CASSLAGYDYEQYF

V: TRBV5-6
size: .
J: TRBJ2-7
D: TRBD1
length: 15
DNA: TGTGCCAGCAGAAGGGACAGGGAATATTCCTACGAGCAGTACTTC
CDR3: CASRRDREYSYEQYF

V: TRBV7-9
size: few
J: TRBJ1-2
D: .
length: 15
DNA: TGTGCCAGCAGCTTCCCGGCGTTAGCTAACTATGGCTACACCTTC
CDR3: CASSFPALANYGYTF

V: TRBV7-9
size: .
J: TRBJ2-7
D: .
length: 14
DNA: TGTGCCAGCAGCTTAGCGGGGACCCCCTACGAGCAGTACTTC
CDR3: CASSLAGTPYEQYF

V: TRBV6-2/TRBV6-3
size: few
J: TRBJ1-1
D: .
length: 14
DNA: TGTGCCAGCAGTCCCCTGGGGGCAATGGCTGAAGCTTTCTTT
CDR3: CASSPLGAMAEAFF

V: TRBV29-1
size: few
J: TRBJ2-7
D: .
length: 12
DNA: TGCAGCGTTCGGTCTTCCTCCTACGAGCAGTACTTC
CDR3: CSVRSSSYEQYF

V: TRBV29-1
size: .
J: TRBJ2-3
D: TRBD2
length: 14
DNA: TGCAGCGTCTTGGGGACTACTAGCACAGATACGCAGTATTTT
CDR3: CSVLGTTSTDTQYF

V: TRBV28
size: few
J: TRBJ2-5
D: TRBD2
length: 14
DNA: TGTGCCAGCAGTCCCGGGGGGTACCAAGAGACCCAGTACTTC
CDR3: CASSPGGYQETQYF

V: TRBV4-3
size: few
J: TRBJ2-1
D: .
length: 17
DNA: TGCGCCAGCAGCCAAGAGGCGGGTGCAGGGCCCTACAATGAGCAGTTCTTC
CDR3: CASSQEAGAGPYNEQFF

V: TRBV5-1
size: few
J: TRBJ1-5
D: .
length: 14
DNA: TGCGCCAGCAGCTTGGAGGGGTTCGATCAGCCCCAGCATTTT
CDR3: CASSLEGFDQPQHF

V: TRBV12-3/TRBV12-4
size: .
J: TRBJ1-1
D: .
length: 15
DNA: TGTGCCAGCAGTTCCAGCATGACTCCGAACACTGAAGCTTTCTTT
CDR3: CASSSSMTPNTEAFF

V: TRBV7-9
size: .
J: TRBJ1-1
D: .
length: 14
DNA: TGTGCCAGCAGCTTAGCTCCAGGGCCCGCTGAAGCTTTCTTT
CDR3: CASSLAPGPAEAFF